The clone carrying this T cell receptor beta chain has more than one count but fewer than ten. No antigen is known for it. Trimming removed 1 base from V and 1 base from J; junction bases left unmatched: 4. In germline, CDR1 is LGHNA, CDR2 YSLEER. This CDR3 has 17 amino acids. The entry originates in a study of beta chain features in type 1 diabetes. Each of the sorted populations had a purity greater than 95%. Study-wide findings and caveats: In all four CD4+ subsets, TCRB CDR3 length was significantly, moderately reduced in type 1 diabetes. Any HLA type influence on TCRB rearrangement was left unresolved here.

Expressed TCRB transcripts were sequenced after all isolated RNA was converted to cDNA. Each sample of naive, central memory or regulatory T cells had, on average, about 3.57 million reads. Sequenced by immunoSEQ multiplex PCR; TCRdb stores in-frame clones only, minus some. Of some 500,000 clones listed, roughly 10% are singletons. Source material: naive CD4+ T cells from blood. The sequence came from a woman younger than 30 in good health. The chain recombines TRBV4-3 with TRBJ2-6; the match to TRBD1 covers 7 bases. CDR3 amino acids: CASSQGQGASGANVLTF. The CDR3 DNA reads as TGCGCCAGCAGCCAAGGACAGGGCGCATCTGGGGCCAACGTCCTGACTTTC.